The 30 T cell receptor beta chains below come from one sample, sequenced in a study of control samples from healthy donors and cancer patients. TCRdb keeps only in-frame clones here, not all; method: immunoSEQ multiplex PCR. Here the sample spans about 36,000 clones, roughly 92% being singletons. What was sequenced was PBMCs. The receptors come from a man aged 40-49 years with colorectal cancer.

The V gene is TRBV30, the J gene TRBJ1-1, with D possibly matching TRBD1 (6 bases). Germline V gene data show CDR1 as GTSNPN and CDR2 as SVGIG (reference sequence). V lost 0 bases and J lost 0, with 8 bases in between. This CDR3 has 14 amino acids. CDR3 residues: CAWSVKGVNTEAFF. The CDR3 DNA reads TGTGCCTGGAGTGTAAAGGGGGTGAACACTGAAGCTTTCTTT.

The V gene is TRBV4-3, the J gene TRBJ2-5; 12 nucleotides match TRBD2. The CDR3 runs to 16 residues. Germline loops: CDR1 LGHNA, CDR2 YSLEER. The junction had 3 bases not matched to a gene; V was cut back by 1 base and J by 3 bases. CDR3 in DNA: TGCGCCAGCAGCCAAGGGAGACTAGCGGGGGAAGAGACCCAGTACTTC. Its protein is CASSQGRLAGEETQYF.

The chain joins TRBV7-3 to TRBJ1-3; D is uncertain. The ends were cut back, 8 bases at V and 0 bases at J, with 17 bases in the middle. In germline, CDR1 is SGHTA, CDR2 FQGTGA. The CDR3 has 16 residues. The CDR3 DNA is TGTGCCAGCTCTCGAAATCCCAGCGTCTCTGGAAACACCATATATTTT. It yields the protein CASSRNPSVSGNTIYF.

This chain links TRBV5-1 with TRBJ1-4, with TRBD1 identical over 10 bases. Germline V gene sequence: CDR1 SGHRS, CDR2 YFSETQ. With V trimmed by 0 bases and J by 7 bases, 3 bases remained unmatched. The CDR3 is 15 amino acids. In DNA form, the CDR3 reads TGCGCCAGCAGCTTGGCCGGGACAGGGGTTGAAAAACTGTTTTTT. Translated, it gives CASSLAGTGVEKLFF.

V usage is TRBV7-3 and J usage is TRBJ1-1; D is uncertain. Germline V lookup: CDR1 SGHTA, CDR2 FQGTGA. The V end lost 6 bases, the J end lost 1 base, and 9 bases lay between the germline ends. The CDR3 has 13 residues. For the CDR3, the DNA is TGTGCCAGCAGGGCACAACCGAACACTGAAGCTTTCTTT. Translated: CASRAQPNTEAFF.

This clone was detected only once. V usage is TRBV5-1 and J usage is TRBJ2-7, with 7 bases identical to TRBD1. The V and J ends lost 4 bases and 5 bases, in that order; junction bases with no gene match: 3. The CDR3 totals 12 residues. Germline CDR1 and CDR2: SGHRS and YFSETQ. The CDR3 loop reads CASSLQGDEQYF. The CDR3 DNA is TGCGCCAGCAGCCTCCAGGGGGACGAGCAGTACTTC.

V and J are TRBV7-2 and TRBJ2-1; perhaps D is TRBD1 or TRBD2 (6 bases each). The length of the CDR3 is 16 residues. The V end was cut by 5 bases, the J end by 4 bases, with 18 bases between. Germline CDR1 is SGHTA and CDR2 is FQGNSA. The CDR3 here is CASSQQGTRIYNEQFF. DNA for the CDR3: TGTGCCAGCAGCCAGCAGGGGACTCGGATATACAATGAGCAGTTCTTC.

This chain connects TRBV6-6 to TRBJ1-5; D is ambiguous. Germline lookup yields CDR1 MNHNY and CDR2 SVGAGI (reference sequence). V lost 4 bases to trimming and J lost 0 bases, with 7 bases between them. The CDR3 spans 14 residues. As DNA, the CDR3 is TGTGCCAGCAGTTCCCGAGATAGCAATCAGCCCCAGCATTTT. Protein product: CASSSRDSNQPQHF.

The rearrangement uses TRBV19 and TRBJ1-2; TRBD1 is a possible D gene (6 bases). Trimming pared 7 bases from V and 3 bases from J, leaving 15 bases between. The CDR3 runs to 14 residues. Per the germline V gene, CDR1 is LNHDA and CDR2 is SQIVND (reference sequence). This chain's CDR3 is CASIAQGRDYGYTF. The CDR3 DNA is TGTGCCAGTATCGCTCAGGGGAGGGACTATGGCTACACCTTC.

This chain connects TRBV6-5 to TRBJ1-1; TRBD1 agrees at 8 bases. Germline CDR1 reads MNHEY; CDR2 reads SVGAGI. V dropped 6 bases and J dropped 3; count of bases not matched to a gene: 9. The CDR3 runs 15 residues. The CDR3 DNA sequence: TGTGCCAGCAGACCATCAACAGGGGGGTACACTGAAGCTTTCTTT. Amino acids: CASRPSTGGYTEAFF.

V gene TRBV6-5 combines with J gene TRBJ1-1; weak D call: TRBD1 (6 bases). This CDR3 comprises 14 residues. Germline CDR1 is MNHEY and CDR2 is SVGAGI. Trimming removed 7 bases from V and 2 bases from J, with 14 bases in between. Here the CDR3 reads CASTQGQSNTEAFF. CDR3 coding DNA: TGTGCCAGCACCCAGGGGCAGTCAAACACTGAAGCTTTCTTT.

The gene calls are TRBV5-6 and TRBJ1-2; tentative D call: TRBD1 (5 bases). The CDR3 runs 13 residues. Trimming cost V 4 bases and J 5 bases, with 12 bases left between them. Looked up from germline, CDR1 is SGHDT and CDR2 is YYEEEE. CDR3 nucleotides: TGTGCCAGCAGCCCCCCGGGGACTTATGGCTACACCTTC. It encodes CASSPPGTYGYTF.

The rearrangement links TRBV19 to TRBJ1-5, with TRBD1 matching over 7 bases. Germline CDR1 and CDR2: LNHDA and SQIVND (reference sequence). V dropped 5 bases and J dropped 4; count of bases not matched to a gene: 14. CDR3 length: 17 residues. The CDR3 bases are TGTGCCAGTAGTTCTGATCCCCGGACAGGATTGAATCAGCCCCAGCATTTT. This encodes CASSSDPRTGLNQPQHF.

V usage is TRBV19 and J usage is TRBJ2-5; 7 bases agree with TRBD2. The J segment lost 5 bases and the V segment lost 3 bases, leaving 6 bases of the junction unmatched. Germline loops: CDR1 LNHDA, CDR2 SQIVND (reference sequence). This CDR3 is built from 14 residues. The CDR3 DNA reads TGTGCCAGTAGTATTCGTCTAGCGGAGGAGACCCAGTACTTC. Translated, it gives CASSIRLAEETQYF. The complete variable domain, with remaining parts taken from reference TRBV19 and TRBJ2-5, reads DGGITQSPKYLFRKEGQNVTLSCEQNLNHDAMYWYRQDPGQGLRLIYYSQIVNDFQKGDIAEGYSVSREKKESFPLTVTSAQKNPTAFYLCASSIRLAEETQYFGPGTRLLVL.

The chain joins TRBV3-1 (or the pseudogene TRBV3-2) to TRBJ2-1; 8 nucleotides align to TRBD1. The CDR3 contains 16 residues. V shed 4 bases, J shed 7 bases, and the junction held 12 bases outside the gene matches. Germline CDR1 and CDR2: LGHDT and YNNKEL (reference sequence). The CDR3 region has the DNA TGTGCCAGCAGCCTTGGGACAGGAAAAAATAGAAATGAGCAGTTCTTC. Encoded protein: CASSLGTGKNRNEQFF.

In this sample, this clone turned up once. The chain joins TRBV6-2 or TRBV6-3 to TRBJ1-4, with 10 bases lining up with TRBD1. This CDR3 has 17 residues. V lost 5 bases to trimming and J lost 5 bases; unmatched junction nucleotides: 11. The germline gives CDR1 MNHEY, CDR2 SVGEGT. The CDR3: CASSDRLPGQGNEKLFF. For the CDR3, the DNA is TGTGCCAGCAGTGACAGACTTCCGGGACAGGGGAATGAAAAACTGTTTTTT.

The chain combines TRBV5-1 with TRBJ1-3; D gene uncertain. The germline CDR1 and CDR2 sequences are SGHRS and YFSETQ. V dropped 0 bases and J dropped 0 bases, with 7 bases sitting between them. The CDR3 spans 15 residues. CDR3 region: CASSLADDSGNTIYF. CDR3 in DNA: TGCGCCAGCAGCTTGGCCGATGACTCTGGAAACACCATATATTTT.

V usage is TRBV4-1 and J usage is TRBJ1-6; D unresolved. From germline, CDR1 is MGHRA and CDR2 YSYEKL. The V gene lost 3 bases and the J gene lost 9 bases, with 18 bases spanning the gap. The CDR3 extends over 16 amino acids. In nucleotides, the CDR3 is TGCGCCAGCAGCCAGGAAGAAGTGGGGAGAGGTTCACCCCTCCACTTT. Translated, it gives CASSQEEVGRGSPLHF.

J is TRBJ2-7 and V is TRBV18, with 7 bases lining up with TRBD1. J gave up 1 base and V 6 bases, and 9 bases lay outside the gene matches. Germline V gene sequence: CDR1 KGHSH, CDR2 LQKENI. The CDR3 loop spans 15 amino acids. The CDR3 reads CASSQLTGLSYEQYF. As DNA, the CDR3 is TGTGCCAGCTCCCAACTGACAGGGTTATCCTACGAGCAGTACTTC.

The rearrangement links TRBV18 to TRBJ2-7; unclear D gene. The germline gives CDR1 KGHSH, CDR2 LQKENI. The CDR3 runs 11 residues. V dropped 1 base and J dropped 5 bases, with 3 bases sitting between them. CDR3 sequence: CASSPRHEQYF. The CDR3 coding sequence is TGTGCCAGCTCACCACGCCACGAGCAGTACTTC.

V is TRBV19 and J is TRBJ2-3, with D possibly being TRBD1 or TRBD2 (5 bases each). The CDR3 is 15 residues long. Trimming pared 5 bases from V and 1 base from J, leaving 13 bases between. CDR1 is LNHDA and CDR2 is SQIVND in the germline V gene (reference sequence). The CDR3 DNA follows: TGTGCCAGTAGTCTCACCCAGGGACGCACAGATACGCAGTATTTT. Translated: CASSLTQGRTDTQYF.

The CDR3 region is CASSIDSNTISNGLFF. CDR3 bases: TGTGCCAGTAGTATAGATTCGAACACCATATCGAATGGACTGTTTTTT. The J gene is TRBJ1-4, the V gene TRBV19; D unclear. Germline V gene sequence: CDR1 LNHDA, CDR2 SQIVND (reference sequence). V was shortened by 0 bases and J by 13 bases, with 21 bases between the two germline ends. CDR3 length equals 16 residues.

V and J are TRBV9 and TRBJ1-2, with 9 bases matching TRBD1. CDR3 size: 17 residues. CDR1 is SGDLS and CDR2 is YYNGEE in the germline V gene. The ends lost 5 bases at V and 0 bases at J; junction bases unmatched: 11. The CDR3 nucleotides are TGTGCCAGCAGTAGGGACAGGGAGGCGGGAGCTAACTATGGCTACACCTTC. Amino acid sequence: CASSRDREAGANYGYTF.

CDR3 region: CASSPSSVTPLHF. In nucleotides, the CDR3 is TGTGCCAGCAGTCCCTCCTCGGTGACACCCCTCCACTTT. The chain employs TRBV27 and TRBJ1-6, with D unclear. This CDR3 has 13 amino acids. Germline CDR1 and CDR2: MNHEY and SMNVEV (reference sequence). V was shortened by 5 bases and J by 11 bases, with 13 bases between the two germline ends.

This clone has a single count. This rearrangement joins TRBV11-2 to TRBJ2-5, with D possibly TRBD1 on 5 matching bases. CDR1 and CDR2 (germline): SGHAT, FQNNGV. V gave up 4 bases and J gave up 4 bases, with 13 bases separating them. This CDR3 is 14 amino acids long. CDR3 in amino acids: CASSSTTVGETQYF. The CDR3 DNA is TGTGCCAGCAGCTCAACGACAGTCGGAGAGACCCAGTACTTC.

The chain uses TRBV30 and TRBJ2-7; D ambiguous. Germline-derived CDR1 and CDR2 are GTSNPN and SVGIG (reference sequence). The CDR3 has 12 amino acids. V gave up 6 bases and J gave up 0 bases, with 9 bases separating them. DNA of the CDR3: TGTGCCTGTGGACGATCCTCCTACGAGCAGTACTTC. Protein: CACGRSSYEQYF.

The chain is built from TRBV5-1 and TRBJ2-2; D is undetermined. CDR1 and CDR2 from the germline V gene are SGHRS and YFSETQ. Trimming pared 4 bases from V and 1 base from J, leaving 11 bases between. The CDR3 is made up of 15 amino acids. The CDR3, as DNA: TGCGCCAGCAGCGAGGCAGATTGGAACACCGGGGAGCTGTTTTTT. Its translation is CASSEADWNTGELFF. Full variable domain (outside the CDR3, taken from reference TRBV5-1 and TRBJ2-2): KAGVTQTPRYLIKTRGQQVTLSCSPISGHRSVSWYQQTPGQGLQFLFEYFSETQRNKGNFPGRFSGRQFSNSRSEMNVSTLELGDSALYLCASSEADWNTGELFFGEGSRLTVL.

The CDR3 is CASTGTSGGYEQYF. CDR3 bases: TGTGCCAGCACCGGGACTAGCGGGGGGTACGAGCAGTACTTC. This chain uses TRBV2 with TRBJ2-7; TRBD2 aligns across 15 bases. CDR1 is SNHLY and CDR2 is FYNNEI in the germline V gene. Unmatched junction bases numbered 2, after V lost 7 bases and J lost 4 bases. The CDR3 runs to 14 residues. Full variable domain (remainder filled in from reference TRBV2 and TRBJ2-7): EPEVTQTPSHQVTQMGQEVILRCVPISNHLYFYWYRQILGQKVEFLVSFYNNEISEKSEIFDDQFSVERPDGSNFTLKIRSTKLEDSAMYFCASTGTSGGYEQYFGPGTRLTVT.

This clone has a single count. The chain couples TRBV20-1 to TRBJ1-1, with D hard to call. Germline-derived CDR1 and CDR2 are DFQATT and SNEGSKA (reference sequence). Trimming removed 0 bases from V and 9 bases from J, with 5 bases in between. The CDR3 length is 10 residues. The DNA for the CDR3 is TGCAGTGCTAGAGATCGGAAAGCTTTCTTT. This gives the protein CSARDRKAFF.

The gene calls are TRBV7-9 and TRBJ1-1; tentative D call: TRBD1 (5 bases). V was pared by 3 bases and J by 6 bases, with 11 bases between. The germline gives CDR1 SEHNR, CDR2 FQNEAQ (reference sequence). The CDR3 covers 13 residues. CDR3 in DNA: TGTGCCAGCAGCTTCACAGGAGGGGCTGAAGCTTTCTTT. Translated: CASSFTGGAEAFF.